The entry below describes one TCR beta chain. The data derive from a study of blood T cell repertoires in COVID-19. Background on the study: PBMCs, B-cell-depleted T cells, or T cells provided the cDNA or gDNA that made up the material.

Cohort assignment relied on participant-reported clinical history. Clones were read by immunoSEQ multiplex PCR, and TCRdb kept only the in-frame ones, dropping some. The sample yields some 200,000 clones, about nine tenths seen once. The junction had 10 bases not matched to a gene; V was cut back by 1 base and J by 6 bases. The CDR3 loop spans 16 amino acids. Germline lookup yields CDR1 MGHDK and CDR2 SYGVNS. V gene TRBV25-1 combines with J gene TRBJ2-5; 8 nucleotides agree with TRBD1. Sequenced: PBMCs or T cells enriched from blood (not recorded which). The receptor's source is a man younger than 30 with acute COVID-19. The CDR3 loop reads CASSEWGTGASQTQYF. The CDR3 nucleotides are TGTGCCAGCAGTGAATGGGGGACAGGTGCCAGTCAGACCCAGTACTTC.